This entry concerns a single T cell receptor (beta chain). This CDR3 region has 12 residues. The germline CDR1 and CDR2 sequences are SQVTM and ANQGSEA. Trimming took off 7 bases at V and 4 bases at J, with 14 bases between the two ends. This sample is drawn from a study of blood T cell repertoires in COVID-19. Study as a whole: Some COVID-19 samples were acute and others convalescent; all came from the United States, Italy and Spain. Sample material is recorded as cDNA or gDNA derived from T cells, B-cell-depleted T cells, or PBMCs.

Authors' processing steps: Estimation of nucleated cell counts relied on the amplification of reference gene primers. The assay was immunoSEQ multiplex PCR, and TCRdb's table has in-frame clones only and misses some. V and J calls plus clone size are reproduced from that table; the DNA served to infer D and trimming. The data show about 150,000 clones, more than 65% seen once. Sample: peripheral blood. The TCR sequence derives from a man in his sixties with acute or convalescent COVID-19. The genes are TRBV29-1 and TRBJ2-7; D may be TRBD1 (5 bases). This CDR3 reads CSGAGSGYEQYF. The CDR3 bases are TGCAGCGGTGCAGGGTCAGGTTACGAGCAGTACTTC.